The 9 T cell receptor beta chains below were found in one sample sequenced in a study of blood T cells in healthy people across ages (dated by TCRdb to about 2015). The protocol used for the library was 5' RACE. TCRdb shows the sequencer as Illumina HiSeq 2500. The second PCR ran for roughly 6 to 11 cycles and used a J-beta primer mix along with a sample-barcoded 5' primer. TCRdb reran the public reads through fastp at Q25 and MiXCR, keeping productive beta chains. Duplicate CDR3 protein sequences are folded into a single record with the most common DNA and genes. This sample comprises approximately 690,000 distinct CDR3 sequences, approximately 59% of them detected only once. The ten largest clones represent 30% to 45% of the sample. Sequenced sample: blood. The receptors stem from a man in his fifties or sixties in good health.

Concerning this clonotype: Relative to the germline gene, one junction end is altered; a read error may explain this. The chain has TRBV29-1 and TRBJ2-7; D possibly corresponds to TRBD1 (6 bases). The CDR3 spans 13 residues. From germline, CDR1 is SQVTM and CDR2 ANQGSEA. The CDR3 protein is CSIEEDSSYEQYF. CDR3 in DNA: TGCAGCATTGAAGAGGACAGCTCCTACGAGCAGTACTTC.

The chain couples TRBV20-1 to TRBJ2-6; D is undetermined. CDR3 size: 16 residues. CDR1 DFQATT and CDR2 SNEGSKA come from the germline V gene (reference sequence). V lost 4 bases and J 3 bases, leaving 16 bases between the germline ends. The CDR3 DNA reads as TGCAGTGCTACACACCGGACGGCCTATGGGGCCAACGTCCTGACTTTC. The encoded protein is CSATHRTAYGANVLTF.

The V call is TRBV28, the J call TRBJ2-5, with D unresolved. Trimming took 5 bases from V and 7 from J, leaving 11 bases between them. The CDR3 covers 12 residues. Germline V gene sequence: CDR1 MDHEN, CDR2 SYDVKM. CDR3 amino acids: CASSPRPGTQYF. The CDR3 DNA follows: TGTGCCAGCAGTCCACGGCCAGGGACCCAGTACTTC.

This clonotype was counted a few times. This chain uses TRBV5-1 with TRBJ2-7; D unresolved. Trimming pared 5 bases from V and 3 bases from J, leaving 6 bases between. Germline V gene data show CDR1 as SGHRS and CDR2 as YFSETQ. This CDR3 is 11 amino acids long. This chain's CDR3 is CASSKDYEQYF. The CDR3 region has the DNA TGCGCCAGCAGTAAGGACTACGAGCAGTACTTC.

This CDR3 is CSVQSTVDGYTF. Here the CDR3 DNA reads TGCAGCGTTCAATCGACAGTAGATGGCTACACCTTC. The rearrangement links TRBV29-1 to TRBJ1-2; tentative D call: TRBD1 (5 bases). The CDR3 extends over 12 amino acids. Between the trimmed V and J ends, which lost 5 bases and 6 bases, there was a span of 13 bases. Germline values: CDR1 SQVTM, CDR2 ANQGSEA.

This clonotype was detected only a few times. The chain combines TRBV20-1 with TRBJ2-1, with D perhaps being TRBD1 or TRBD2 (6 bases each). CDR1 and CDR2 from the germline V gene are DFQATT and SNEGSKA (reference sequence). Trimming pared 6 bases from V and 12 bases from J, leaving 18 bases between. This CDR3 is built from 12 residues. The CDR3 coding sequence is TGCAGTGCCCGACAGTCGGGGGCCTGGCAGTTCTTC. It encodes CSARQSGAWQFF.

The chain employs TRBV20-1 and TRBJ1-6; perhaps TRBD1 as D (5 bases). Germline V gene lookup returns CDR1 DFQATT and CDR2 SNEGSKA (reference sequence). The CDR3 spans 15 residues. V gave up 3 bases and J gave up 2 bases, with 11 bases separating them. The DNA for the CDR3 is TGCAGTGCTAGGGAGGGAGGGGCCTATAATTCACCCCTCCACTTT. Translating gives CSAREGGAYNSPLHF.

This chain connects TRBV6-6 to TRBJ2-4, with 9 bases aligning to TRBD2. The DNA end favors TRBJ2-5, so the J call may be wrong. CDR1 is MNHNY, CDR2 SVGAGI, per germline (reference sequence). This CDR3 contains 13 residues. The CDR3 coding sequence is TGTGCCAGCAGTATAGCGGGGGCGTGGACCCAGTACTTC. Translation gives CASSIAGAWTQYF.

J is TRBJ2-1 and V is TRBV18; 7 bases fit TRBD2. This CDR3 spans 14 amino acids. The V and J ends lost 6 bases and 10 bases, in that order; junction bases with no gene match: 12. CDR1 and CDR2 from the germline V gene are KGHSH and LQKENI. CDR3 amino acids: CASSQAGRGKEQFF. As DNA, the CDR3 is TGTGCCAGCTCGCAAGCGGGGAGGGGCAAAGAGCAGTTCTTC.